This T cell receptor beta chain derives from a study of cytomegalovirus exposure and HLA in healthy donors. The overall study: A later analysis reported the approximately 120 validation repertoires used the same platform as the approximately 660 first-cohort repertoires.

V dropped 3 bases and J dropped 5; count of bases not matched to a gene: 3. Germline V CDR1 and CDR2: MDHEN, SYDVKM. The CDR3 consists of 14 residues. With regard to this clone: As yet, its antigen is unknown.

Generated by immunoSEQ multiplex PCR, the TCRdb table keeps only in-frame clones and is missing some. The sample holds 80,000 to 95,000 clones; 93% are singletons and the top ten take approximately 1.1%. Whole-study results and caveats: Three CMV-associated chains proved CMV antigen-specific in vitro. For most TCR sequences rarity was the rule, although some public TCRs occurred in many donors. Among TCR beta chains, those listed as cytomegalovirus-associated numbered over 150.

The sample taken for sequencing was PBMCs. The chain joins TRBV28 to TRBJ2-4; 8 bases map to TRBD1. The TCR comes from a woman younger than 45 in good health and CMV-seropositive. The CDR3 loop is CASSFRGLQNIQYF. Written as DNA, the CDR3 is TGTGCCAGCAGTTTCAGGGGGCTGCAAAACATTCAGTACTTC.